One sample yielded the 2 T cell receptor beta chains listed below, sequenced in a study of blood T cell repertoires in COVID-19. Assay: immunoSEQ multiplex PCR; the TCRdb copy retains only in-frame clones and omits some. The sample has roughly 140,000 clones, around 91% seen once. Sequencing was carried out using peripheral blood. All receptors come from a middle-aged woman with acute or convalescent COVID-19.

The chain combines TRBV10-3 with TRBJ2-2, with D possibly TRBD2 on 7 matching bases. The CDR3 runs 17 residues. In germline, CDR1 is ENHRY, CDR2 SYGVKD. V was shortened by 3 bases and J by 4 bases, with 18 bases between the two germline ends. CDR3 DNA sequence: TGTGCCATCAGTGACCCCCGAGGGGGGGGCGGCACCGGGGAGCTGTTTTTT. Residues: CAISDPRGGGGTGELFF.

This clone has just a few counts. This chain connects TRBV5-1 to TRBJ1-2; D unresolved. With 0 bases removed from V and 10 bases from J, the gap between germline ends came to 13 bases. Germline V CDR1 and CDR2: SGHRS, YFSETQ. The CDR3 runs 13 residues. The DNA for the CDR3 is TGCGCCAGCAGCTTGGCCGGCAGGTCTTCCTACACCTTC. It specifies CASSLAGRSSYTF.